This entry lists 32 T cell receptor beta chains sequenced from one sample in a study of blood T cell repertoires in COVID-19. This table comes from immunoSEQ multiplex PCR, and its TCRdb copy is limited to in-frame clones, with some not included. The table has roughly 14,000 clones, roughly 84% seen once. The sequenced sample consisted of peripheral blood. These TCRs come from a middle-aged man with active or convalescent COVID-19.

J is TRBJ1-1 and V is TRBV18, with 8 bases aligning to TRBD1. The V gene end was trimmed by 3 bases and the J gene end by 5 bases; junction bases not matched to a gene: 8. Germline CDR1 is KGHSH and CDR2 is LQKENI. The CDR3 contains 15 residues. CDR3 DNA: TGTGCCAGCTCACCGTCCCGGGACAGGTTGACTGAAGCTTTCTTT. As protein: CASSPSRDRLTEAFF.

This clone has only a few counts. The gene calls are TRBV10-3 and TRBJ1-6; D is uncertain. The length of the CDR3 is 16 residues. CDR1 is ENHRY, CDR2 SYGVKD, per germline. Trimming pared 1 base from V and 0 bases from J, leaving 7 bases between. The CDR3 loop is CAISEWANSYNSPLHF. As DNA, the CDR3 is TGTGCCATCAGTGAGTGGGCCAACTCCTATAATTCACCCCTCCACTTT.

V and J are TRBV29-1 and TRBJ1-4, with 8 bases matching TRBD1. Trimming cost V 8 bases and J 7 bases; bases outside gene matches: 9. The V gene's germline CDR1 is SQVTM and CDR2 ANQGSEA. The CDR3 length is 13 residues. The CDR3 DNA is TGCAGCTCTTCAGGGGGCTGGGGTGAAAAACTGTTTTTT. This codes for CSSSGGWGEKLFF.

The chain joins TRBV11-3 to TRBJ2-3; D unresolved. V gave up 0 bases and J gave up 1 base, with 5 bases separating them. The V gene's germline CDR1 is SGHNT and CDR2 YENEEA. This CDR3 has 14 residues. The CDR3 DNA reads TGTGCCAGCAGCTTAGATCCGGGCACAGATACGCAGTATTTT. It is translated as CASSLDPGTDTQYF.

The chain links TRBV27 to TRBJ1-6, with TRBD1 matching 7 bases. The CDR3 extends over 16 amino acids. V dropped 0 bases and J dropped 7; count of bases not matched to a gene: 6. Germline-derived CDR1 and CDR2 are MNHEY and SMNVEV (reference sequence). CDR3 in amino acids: CASSLSYQGGNSPLHF. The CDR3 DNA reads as TGTGCCAGCAGTTTATCCTATCAGGGGGGAAATTCACCCCTCCACTTT.

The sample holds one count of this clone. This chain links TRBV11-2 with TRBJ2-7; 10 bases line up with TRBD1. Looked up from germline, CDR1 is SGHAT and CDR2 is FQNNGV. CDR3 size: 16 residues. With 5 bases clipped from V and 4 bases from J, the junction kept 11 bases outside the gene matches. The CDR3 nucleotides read TGTGCCAGCAGCGACCCGGGACAGGGGAGTAGTTACGAGCAGTACTTC. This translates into CASSDPGQGSSYEQYF.

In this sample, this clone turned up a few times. This CDR3 reads CASSFTGTREQYF. For the CDR3, the DNA is TGTGCCAGCAGCTTCACAGGGACCCGAGAGCAGTACTTC. The V gene is TRBV7-2, the J gene TRBJ2-7; a weak D match, TRBD1 (6 bases). V gave up 3 bases and J gave up 7 bases, with 13 bases separating them. CDR3 length equals 13 residues. The V gene's germline CDR1 is SGHTA and CDR2 FQGNSA.

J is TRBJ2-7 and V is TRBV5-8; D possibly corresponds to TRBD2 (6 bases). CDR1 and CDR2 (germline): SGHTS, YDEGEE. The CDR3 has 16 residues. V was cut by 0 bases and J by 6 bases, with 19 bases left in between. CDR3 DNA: TGTGCCAGCAGCTTGGTCAGGCGGCGGGGAAGGACCGAGCAGTACTTC. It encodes CASSLVRRRGRTEQYF. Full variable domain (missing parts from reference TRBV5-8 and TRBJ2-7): EAGVTQSPTHLIKTRGQQATLRCSPISGHTSVYWYQQALGLGLQFLLWYDEGEERNRGNFPPRFSGRQFPNYSSELNVNALELEDSALYLCASSLVRRRGRTEQYFGPGTRLTVT.

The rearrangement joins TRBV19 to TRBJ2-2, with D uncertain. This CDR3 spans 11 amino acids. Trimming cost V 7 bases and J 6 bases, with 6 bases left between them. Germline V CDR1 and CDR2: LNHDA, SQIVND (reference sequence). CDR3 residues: CASTRPGELFF. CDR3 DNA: TGTGCCAGTACTAGGCCCGGGGAGCTGTTTTTT.

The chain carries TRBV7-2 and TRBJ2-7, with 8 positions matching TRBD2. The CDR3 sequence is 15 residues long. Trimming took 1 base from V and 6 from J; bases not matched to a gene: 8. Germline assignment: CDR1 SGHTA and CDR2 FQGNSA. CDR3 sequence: CASSLGVGRAAEQYF. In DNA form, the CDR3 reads TGTGCCAGCAGCTTAGGTGTCGGGAGGGCCGCCGAGCAGTACTTC.

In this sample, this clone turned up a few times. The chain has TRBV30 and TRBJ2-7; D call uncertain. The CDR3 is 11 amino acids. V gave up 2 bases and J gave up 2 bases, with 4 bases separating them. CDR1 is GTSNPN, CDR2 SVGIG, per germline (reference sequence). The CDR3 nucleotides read TGTGCCTGGAGTCACACCTACGAGCAGTACTTC. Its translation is CAWSHTYEQYF.

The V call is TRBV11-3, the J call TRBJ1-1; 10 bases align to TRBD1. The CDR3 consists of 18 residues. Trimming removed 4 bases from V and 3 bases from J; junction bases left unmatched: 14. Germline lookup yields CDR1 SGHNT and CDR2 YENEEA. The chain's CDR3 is CASSWGATGTGEDTEAFF. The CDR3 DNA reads TGTGCCAGCAGCTGGGGAGCTACCGGGACAGGGGAGGACACTGAAGCTTTCTTT.

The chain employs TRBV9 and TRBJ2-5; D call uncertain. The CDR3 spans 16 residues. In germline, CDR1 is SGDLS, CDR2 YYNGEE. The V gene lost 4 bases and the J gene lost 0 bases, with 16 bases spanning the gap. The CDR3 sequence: CASSSRGRLYQETQYF. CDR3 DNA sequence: TGTGCCAGCAGCTCTAGAGGCCGCCTGTACCAAGAGACCCAGTACTTC.

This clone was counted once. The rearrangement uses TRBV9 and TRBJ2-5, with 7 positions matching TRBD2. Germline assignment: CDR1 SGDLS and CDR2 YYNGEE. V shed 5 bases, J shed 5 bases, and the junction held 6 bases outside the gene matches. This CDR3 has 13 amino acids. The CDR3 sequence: CASSRSGVETQYF. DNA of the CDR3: TGTGCCAGCAGTCGGAGCGGGGTCGAGACCCAGTACTTC.

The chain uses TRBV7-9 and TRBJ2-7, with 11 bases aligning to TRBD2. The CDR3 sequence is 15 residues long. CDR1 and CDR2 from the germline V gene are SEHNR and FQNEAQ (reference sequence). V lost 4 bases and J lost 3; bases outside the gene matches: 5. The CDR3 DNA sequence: TGTGCCAGCAGCTCGACTAGCGGGGAAAGCTACGAGCAGTACTTC. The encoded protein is CASSSTSGESYEQYF.

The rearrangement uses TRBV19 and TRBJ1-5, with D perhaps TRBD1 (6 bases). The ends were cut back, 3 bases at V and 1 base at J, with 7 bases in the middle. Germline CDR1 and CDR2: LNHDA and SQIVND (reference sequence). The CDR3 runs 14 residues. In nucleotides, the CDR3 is TGTGCCAGTAGTATTCAGGGGAGCAATCAGCCCCAGCATTTT. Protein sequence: CASSIQGSNQPQHF.

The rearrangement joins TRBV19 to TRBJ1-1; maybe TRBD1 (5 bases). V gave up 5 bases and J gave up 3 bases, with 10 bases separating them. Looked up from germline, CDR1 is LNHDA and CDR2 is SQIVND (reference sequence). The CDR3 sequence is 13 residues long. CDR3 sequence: CASSWGGDTEAFF. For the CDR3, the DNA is TGTGCCAGTAGTTGGGGAGGGGACACTGAAGCTTTCTTT.

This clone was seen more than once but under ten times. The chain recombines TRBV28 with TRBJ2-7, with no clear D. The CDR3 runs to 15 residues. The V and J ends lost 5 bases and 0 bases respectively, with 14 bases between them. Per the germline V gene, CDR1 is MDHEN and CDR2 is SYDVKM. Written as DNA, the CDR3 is TGTGCCAGCAGTGAGACCGACTTTAGCTCCTACGAGCAGTACTTC. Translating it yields CASSETDFSSYEQYF. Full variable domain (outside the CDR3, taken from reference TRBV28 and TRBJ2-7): DVKVTQSSRYLVKRTGEKVFLECVQDMDHENMFWYRQDPGLGLRLIYFSYDVKMKEKGDIPEGYSVSREKKERFSLILESASTNQTSMYLCASSETDFSSYEQYFGPGTRLTVT.

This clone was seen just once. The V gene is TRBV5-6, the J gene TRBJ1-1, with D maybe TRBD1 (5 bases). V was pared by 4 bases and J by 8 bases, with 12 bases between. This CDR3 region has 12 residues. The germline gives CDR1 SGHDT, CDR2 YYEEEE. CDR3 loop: CASSPGGEEAFF. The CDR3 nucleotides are TGTGCCAGCAGCCCTGGGGGGGAAGAAGCTTTCTTT.

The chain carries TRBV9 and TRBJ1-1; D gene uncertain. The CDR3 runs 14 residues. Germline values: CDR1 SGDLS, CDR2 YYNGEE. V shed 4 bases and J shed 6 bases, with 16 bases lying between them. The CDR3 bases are TGTGCCAGCAGCTCTCCACCCGACTATGCTGAAGCTTTCTTT. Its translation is CASSSPPDYAEAFF. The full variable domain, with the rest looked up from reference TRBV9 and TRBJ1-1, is DSGVTQTPKHLITATGQRVTLRCSPRSGDLSVYWYQQSLDQGLQFLIQYYNGEERAKGNILERFSAQQFPDLHSELNLSSLELGDSALYFCASSSPPDYAEAFFGQGTRLTVV.

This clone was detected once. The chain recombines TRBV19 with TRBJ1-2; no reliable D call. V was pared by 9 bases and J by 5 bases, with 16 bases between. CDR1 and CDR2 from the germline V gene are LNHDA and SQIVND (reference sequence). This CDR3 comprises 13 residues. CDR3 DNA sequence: TGTGCCAGCACTAACGCCATTTCGTATGGCTACACCTTC. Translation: CASTNAISYGYTF.

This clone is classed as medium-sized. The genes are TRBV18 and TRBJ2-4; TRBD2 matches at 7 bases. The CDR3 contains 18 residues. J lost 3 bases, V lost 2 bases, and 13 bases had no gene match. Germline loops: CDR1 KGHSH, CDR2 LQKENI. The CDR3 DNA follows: TGTGCCAGCTCACCAGTGTTCCCGGCGGGGGACCTCAAAAACATTCAGTACTTC. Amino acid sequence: CASSPVFPAGDLKNIQYF.

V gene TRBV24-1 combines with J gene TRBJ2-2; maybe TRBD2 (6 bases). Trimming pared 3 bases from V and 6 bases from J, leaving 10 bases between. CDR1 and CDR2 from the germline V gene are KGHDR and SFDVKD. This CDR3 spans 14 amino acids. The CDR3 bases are TGTGCCACCAGTGATGAGACTAGGGCCGGGGAGCTGTTTTTT. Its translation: CATSDETRAGELFF.

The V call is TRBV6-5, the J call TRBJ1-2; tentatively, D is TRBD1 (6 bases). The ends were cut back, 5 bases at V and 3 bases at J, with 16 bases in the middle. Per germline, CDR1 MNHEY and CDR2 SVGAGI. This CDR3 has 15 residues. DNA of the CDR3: TGTGCCAGCAGTATCAGCACAGGGAATTACTATGGCTACACCTTC. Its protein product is CASSISTGNYYGYTF.

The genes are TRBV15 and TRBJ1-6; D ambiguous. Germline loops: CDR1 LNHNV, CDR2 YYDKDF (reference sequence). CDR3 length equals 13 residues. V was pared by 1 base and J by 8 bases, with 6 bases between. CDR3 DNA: TGTGCCACCAGCAGAGCCCGGGATTCACCCCTCCACTTT. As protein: CATSRARDSPLHF.

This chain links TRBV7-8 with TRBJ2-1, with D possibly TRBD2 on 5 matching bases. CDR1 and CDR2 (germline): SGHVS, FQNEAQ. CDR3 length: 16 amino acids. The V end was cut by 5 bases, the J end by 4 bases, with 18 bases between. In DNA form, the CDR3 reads TGTGCCAGCAGCAAGAACCGGGAAAGAAATTACAATGAGCAGTTCTTC. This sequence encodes CASSKNRERNYNEQFF.

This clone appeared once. Here the CDR3 DNA reads TGTGCCACCGAAAGTACTAAGGGGGGGACTGAAGCTTTCTTT. Translated: CATESTKGGTEAFF. This chain uses TRBV10-3 with TRBJ1-1, with D possibly being TRBD1 (6 bases). The CDR3 is 14 amino acids. Germline V lookup: CDR1 ENHRY, CDR2 SYGVKD. V was trimmed by 10 bases and J by 5 bases, leaving 20 bases between them.

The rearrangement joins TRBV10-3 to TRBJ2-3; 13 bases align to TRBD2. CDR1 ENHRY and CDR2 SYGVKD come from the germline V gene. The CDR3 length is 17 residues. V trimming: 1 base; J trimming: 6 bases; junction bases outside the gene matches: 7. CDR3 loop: CAISEFKTSGGQDTQYF. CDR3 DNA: TGTGCCATCAGTGAGTTTAAGACTAGCGGGGGGCAGGATACGCAGTATTTT.

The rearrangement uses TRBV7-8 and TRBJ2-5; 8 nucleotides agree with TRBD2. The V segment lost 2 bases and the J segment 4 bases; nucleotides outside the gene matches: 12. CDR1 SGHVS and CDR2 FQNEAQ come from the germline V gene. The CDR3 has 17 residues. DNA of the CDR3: TGTGCCAGCAGCTTACGGGGGGGCGCGGCCCCCCGAGAGACCCAGTACTTC. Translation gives CASSLRGGAAPRETQYF.

DNA for the CDR3: TGCAGTGCTAGTCCCGAGCGGGGCCTAGCCTACAATGAGCAGTTCTTC. It is translated as CSASPERGLAYNEQFF. J is TRBJ2-1 and V is TRBV20-1; 7 bases agree with TRBD2. Germline trimming cut 3 bases from V and 2 bases from J; bases unmatched to any gene: 10. The CDR3 totals 16 residues. Per germline, CDR1 DFQATT and CDR2 SNEGSKA (reference sequence).

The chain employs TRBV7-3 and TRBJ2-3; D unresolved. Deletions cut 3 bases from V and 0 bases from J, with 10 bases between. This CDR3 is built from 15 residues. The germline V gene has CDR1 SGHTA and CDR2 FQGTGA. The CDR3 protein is CASSLGPHSTDTQYF. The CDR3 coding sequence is TGTGCCAGCAGCTTGGGCCCCCATAGCACAGATACGCAGTATTTT.

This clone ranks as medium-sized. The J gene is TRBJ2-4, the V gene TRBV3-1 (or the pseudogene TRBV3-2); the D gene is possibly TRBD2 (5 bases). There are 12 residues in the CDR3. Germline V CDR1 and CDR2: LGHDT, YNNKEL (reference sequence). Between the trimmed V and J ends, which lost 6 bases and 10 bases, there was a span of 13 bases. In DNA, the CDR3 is TGTGCCAGCAGGGGCCGGTCGGGGATTCAGTACTTC. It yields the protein CASRGRSGIQYF.